These 14 T cell receptor beta chains share one sample of origin, sequenced in a study of OX40 agonist ivuxolimab in advanced cancers. The assay was immunoSEQ multiplex PCR, and TCRdb's table has in-frame clones only and misses some. The sample records roughly 70,000 clones, 65% to 90% being singletons. Sequenced here: CD4+ or CD8+ T cells sorted from blood, sampled in a trial of the OX40 agonist ivuxolimab. The receptor set was obtained from an adult with an advanced solid tumor such as melanoma, head and neck, liver or kidney cancer.

The V and J genes are TRBV7-3 and TRBJ2-3; a possible D gene is TRBD2 (5 bases). Germline CDR1 reads SGHTA; CDR2 reads FQGTGA. The ends were cut back, 5 bases at V and 6 bases at J, with 15 bases in the middle. The CDR3 is 14 residues long. The CDR3 reads CASSPWGREDTQYF. The CDR3, as DNA: TGTGCCAGCAGCCCATGGGGAAGGGAGGATACGCAGTATTTT.

The V call is TRBV19, the J call TRBJ2-1; 12 positions match TRBD2. V was clipped by 4 bases and J by 7 bases; unmatched bases: 8. In germline, CDR1 is LNHDA, CDR2 SQIVND (reference sequence). This CDR3 spans 16 amino acids. Written as DNA, the CDR3 is TGTGCCAGTAGTACCCGACTAGCGGGAGTTGGGAATGAGCAGTTCTTC. Translated: CASSTRLAGVGNEQFF.

The rearrangement links TRBV5-1 to TRBJ1-1; D is possibly TRBD1 (6 bases). V gave up 1 base and J gave up 3 bases, with 10 bases separating them. The V gene's germline CDR1 is SGHRS and CDR2 YFSETQ. The CDR3 length is 14 residues. The CDR3 loop reads CASSLYAGDTEAFF. The DNA for the CDR3 is TGCGCCAGCAGCTTGTATGCAGGGGACACTGAAGCTTTCTTT.

The chain combines TRBV7-9 with TRBJ2-4, with D uncertain. Trimming removed 4 bases from V and 9 bases from J, with 19 bases in between. The CDR3 covers 15 residues. Germline V gene sequence: CDR1 SEHNR, CDR2 FQNEAQ (reference sequence). CDR3 residues: CASSSSSTPNGIQYF. CDR3 coding DNA: TGTGCCAGCAGCTCCTCCTCGACCCCGAACGGCATTCAGTACTTC.

This chain joins TRBV28 and TRBJ1-3; D possibly corresponds to TRBD1 (5 bases). Per germline, CDR1 MDHEN and CDR2 SYDVKM. The CDR3 runs to 16 residues. Between the trimmed V and J ends, which lost 7 bases and 0 bases, there was a span of 16 bases. The CDR3: CASTQWGRASGNTIYF. The CDR3 DNA follows: TGTGCCAGCACCCAGTGGGGCAGGGCCTCTGGAAACACCATATATTTT.

In DNA, the CDR3 is TGTGCCAGCAGCTTAGGACGGGCAGGGTTGCAGCCCCAGCATTTT. Translating gives CASSLGRAGLQPQHF. This chain links TRBV7-3 with TRBJ1-5, with D possibly matching TRBD1 (5 bases). Trimming removed 2 bases at V and 7 bases at J, with 15 bases between. CDR3 length: 15 amino acids. CDR1 is SGHTA, CDR2 FQGTGA, per germline.

This chain links TRBV7-2 with TRBJ2-7; D unclear. Per the germline V gene, CDR1 is SGHTA and CDR2 is FQGNSA. CDR3 length: 14 residues. V was clipped by 2 bases and J by 0 bases, with 8 bases between them. DNA of the CDR3: TGTGCCAGCAGCTTAAACGGTCGCTCCTACGAGCAGTACTTC. Protein product: CASSLNGRSYEQYF. The full variable domain, in which reference TRBV7-2 and TRBJ2-7 provide the parts outside the CDR3, is GAGVSQSPSNKVTEKGKDVELRCDPISGHTALYWYRQSLGQGLEFLIYFQGNSAPDKSGLPSDRFSAERTGGSVSTLTIQRTQQEDSAVYLCASSLNGRSYEQYFGPGTRLTVT.

This rearrangement joins TRBV9 to TRBJ2-7; D is perhaps TRBD2 (5 bases). The CDR3 runs to 16 residues. Per germline, CDR1 SGDLS and CDR2 YYNGEE. With 0 bases removed from V and 7 bases from J, the gap between germline ends came to 20 bases. CDR3 nucleotide sequence: TGTGCCAGCAGCGTAGCGTCGGGGAGCCGAGGTACTGAGCAGTACTTC. Amino acid sequence: CASSVASGSRGTEQYF.

The V and J genes are TRBV7-9 and TRBJ1-3; D is perhaps TRBD1 (6 bases). This CDR3 spans 15 amino acids. CDR1 and CDR2 from the germline V gene are SEHNR and FQNEAQ (reference sequence). V was pared by 3 bases and J by 0 bases, with 9 bases between. CDR3 sequence reads: CASSFGQSSGNTIYF. DNA for the CDR3: TGTGCCAGCAGCTTTGGACAGAGCTCTGGAAACACCATATATTTT.

The chain uses TRBV18 and TRBJ1-1; TRBD1 matches 10 bases. The junction had 10 bases not matched to a gene; V was cut back by 0 bases and J by 6 bases. CDR1 KGHSH and CDR2 LQKENI come from the germline V gene. The CDR3 runs to 17 residues. The CDR3 loop reads CASSPPYGTGVFAEAFF. For the CDR3, the DNA is TGTGCCAGCTCACCACCTTATGGGACAGGGGTTTTCGCTGAAGCTTTCTTT.

The chain combines TRBV5-5 with TRBJ1-6; possibly TRBD1 for D (6 bases). Germline lookup yields CDR1 SGHKS and CDR2 YYEKEE (reference sequence). The CDR3 is made up of 14 amino acids. V was clipped by 5 bases and J by 0 bases, with 6 bases between them. The CDR3 nucleotides read TGTGCCAGCAGGGACAGCTCCTATAATTCACCCCTCCACTTT. Translating gives CASRDSSYNSPLHF.

This chain connects TRBV30 to TRBJ2-5; D not resolved. Germline V gene data show CDR1 as GTSNPN and CDR2 as SVGIG (reference sequence). The CDR3 is 11 amino acids. The ends were cut back, 3 bases at V and 6 bases at J, with 8 bases in the middle. This CDR3 is CAWSASKTQYF. DNA of the CDR3: TGTGCCTGGAGCGCAAGCAAGACCCAGTACTTC.

The chain is built from TRBV7-9 and TRBJ1-3; no reliable D call. The length of the CDR3 is 16 residues. V shed 5 bases and J shed 0 bases, with 14 bases lying between them. The germline CDR1 and CDR2 sequences are SEHNR and FQNEAQ (reference sequence). The CDR3 region is CASSPRRASSGNTIYF. DNA for the CDR3: TGTGCCAGCAGCCCTCGACGGGCAAGCTCTGGAAACACCATATATTTT.

The rearrangement joins TRBV7-8 to TRBJ1-1, with TRBD1 matching 7 bases. The CDR3 runs 14 residues. Per germline, CDR1 SGHVS and CDR2 FQNEAQ. The V gene end was trimmed by 5 bases and the J gene end by 6 bases; junction bases not matched to a gene: 9. CDR3 region: CASSPPRGGSEAFF. The DNA of the CDR3 is TGTGCCAGCAGCCCACCCCGAGGGGGCTCTGAAGCTTTCTTT.